This TCR beta chain was recorded in a study of T cell responses to AZD1222 COVID-19 vaccine. Data came from immunoSEQ multiplex PCR; TCRdb stores just in-frame clones and leaves some out. The sample carries about 130,000 clones, about 80% recorded once. Germline CDR1 and CDR2: MGHRA and YSYEKL. The CDR3 contains 14 residues. The germline V and J ends were trimmed by 3 bases and 5 bases, with 11 bases remaining between them. This TCR was recovered from an adult in good health. The genes are TRBV4-1 and TRBJ2-1; D might be TRBD1 (5 bases). The sample was peripheral blood, taken on day 0 of AZD1222 vaccination. The CDR3 bases are TGCGCCAGCAGCCAGGGGCCAGGAGACAATGAGCAGTTCTTC. Translated: CASSQGPGDNEQFF.